The present T cell receptor (beta chain) was sequenced within a study of identical twins' blood T cells. This CDR3 contains 15 residues. Losses at the gene ends were 6 bases for V and 5 bases for J; bases not matched to a gene: 5. CDR1 MNHEY and CDR2 SVGEGT come from the germline V gene. This clonotype appeared a few times. TCRdb fed the 5' RACE reads into MiXCR, producing one record per CDR3 protein. The table has about 1,300 distinct CDR3 sequences, approximately 75% seen once. V is TRBV6-2 or TRBV6-3 and J is TRBJ1-6, with 9 bases that match TRBD1. The origin of this receptor is a woman between 18 and 49 years old in good health. The sequencing sample was made of PBMCs. As DNA, the CDR3 is TGTGCCAGCAGAAGGGACAGGGTCGATAATTCACCCCTCCACTTT. As protein: CASRRDRVDNSPLHF.